These T cell receptor beta chains were read from a single sample in a study of T cells in Graves' hyperthyroidism and ophthalmopathy. One entry per CDR3 protein, called by TCRdb with MiXCR from the multiplex PCR reads. The data hold 550,000 to 800,000 distinct CDR3 sequences, with 16% observed a single time. Sequenced: blood. The receptors were sampled from a man between 18 and 29 years old with Graves' hyperthyroidism. Both conserved end residues are part of each CDR3. D genes are given only for firm matches. Not every row has a clone size; where given, it reads once, few, many or a size class.

14	NA	TRBJ1-2	many	TRBV19	CASSIGYSNDGYTF	TGTGCCAGTAGTATAGGCTACAGCAACGATGGCTACACCTTC
14	NA	TRBJ1-3	few	TRBV28	CASSLPNSGNTIYF	TGTGCCAGCAGTTTACCAAACTCTGGAAACACCATATATTTT
15	TRBD2	TRBJ2-3	few	TRBV20-1	CSARHLADSTDTQYF	TGCAGTGCTAGGCATCTAGCGGATAGCACAGATACGCAGTATTTT
19	TRBD2	TRBJ2-4	NA	TRBV10-2	CASSEQGGGRWRAKNIQYF	TGCGCCAGCAGCGAGCAGGGTGGCGGGAGATGGAGGGCCAAAAACATTCAGTACTTC
14	TRBD2	TRBJ2-7	many	TRBV5-8	CASSYSSGGSEQYF	TGTGCCAGCAGCTACTCTAGCGGGGGGTCCGAGCAGTACTTC
13	NA	TRBJ1-4	NA	TRBV28	CASRDITNEKLLF	TGTGCCAGCAGGGACATAACTAATGAAAAACTGCTTTTT
18	TRBD2	TRBJ2-3	NA	TRBV11-3	CASSLEGFGLVVADTQYF	TGTGCCAGCAGCTTAGAGGGATTCGGACTAGTCGTGGCAGATACGCAGTATTTT
15	NA	TRBJ2-2	NA	TRBV5-1	CASREGGGTGGELFF	TGCGCCAGCAGAGAGGGAGGCGGAACAGGCGGGGAGCTGTTTTTT
12	NA	TRBJ1-5	many	TRBV30	CAWQTGLQPQHF	TGTGCCTGGCAGACAGGCCTCCAGCCCCAGCATTTT
15	NA	TRBJ2-5	NA	TRBV4-2	CASRRQGRGGETQYF	TGTGCCAGCAGGCGGCAGGGCAGGGGCGGGGAGACCCAGTACTTC
16	TRBD1	TRBJ2-1	many	TRBV6-5	CASSYLGTGGNNEQFF	TGTGCCAGCAGTTACCTGGGGACAGGGGGTAACAATGAGCAGTTCTTC
11	NA	TRBJ2-3	many	TRBV7-9	CASAWVDTQYF	TGTGCCAGCGCTTGGGTAGATACGCAGTATTTT
15	TRBD2	TRBJ2-1	many	TRBV28	CASRVTGGSYNEQFF	TGTGCCAGCAGGGTGACGGGAGGGTCCTACAATGAGCAGTTCTTC
12	NA	TRBJ2-7	many	TRBV30	CAWSASPYEQYF	TGTGCCTGGAGTGCGAGTCCCTACGAGCAGTACTTC
15	NA	TRBJ1-2	few	TRBV27	CASSSHDRRGYGYTF	TGTGCCAGCAGTTCCCACGACAGGCGAGGCTATGGCTACACCTTC
13	TRBD1	TRBJ1-2	many	TRBV2	CATPDRVNYGYTF	TGTGCCACCCCGGACAGGGTTAACTATGGCTACACCTTC
14	NA	TRBJ2-5	many	TRBV7-2	CASSGQGGRETQYF	TGTGCCAGCAGTGGGCAGGGGGGCCGAGAGACCCAGTACTTC
13	TRBD2	TRBJ2-5	few	TRBV25-1	CASSGGNQETQYF	TGTGCCAGCAGCGGGGGGAACCAAGAGACCCAGTACTTC
13	NA	TRBJ1-1	many	TRBV12-3/TRBV12-4	CASSLSENTEAFF	TGTGCCAGCAGTTTATCCGAGAACACTGAAGCTTTCTTT
16	TRBD1	TRBJ2-7	NA	TRBV6-1	CASTPGGTGRHYEQYF	TGTGCCAGCACCCCCGGGGGGACAGGGCGTCACTACGAGCAGTACTTC
13	NA	TRBJ2-5	NA	TRBV6-1	CASGAGLQETQYF	TGTGCCAGCGGGGCGGGGCTCCAAGAGACCCAGTACTTC
18	TRBD2	TRBJ2-1	many	TRBV11-1	CASSLSSGRGASYNEQFF	TGTGCCAGCAGCTTGAGTAGCGGGAGGGGGGCTTCCTACAATGAGCAGTTCTTC
13	NA	TRBJ2-7	many	TRBV2	CASIPTDSYEQYF	TGTGCCAGCATCCCGACAGATTCCTACGAGCAGTACTTC
15	NA	TRBJ1-1	many	TRBV5-5	CASSLGQSLNTEAFF	TGTGCCAGCAGCTTGGGGCAGAGCCTGAACACTGAAGCTTTCTTT
13	NA	TRBJ1-2	few	TRBV18	CASSLGEEDGYTF	TGTGCCAGCTCACTGGGGGAAGAGGATGGCTACACCTTC
15	NA	TRBJ2-3	NA	TRBV7-9	CASSLLDRPTDTQYF	TGTGCCAGCAGCTTATTAGACAGACCCACAGATACGCAGTATTTT
16	NA	TRBJ1-6	few	TRBV11-2	CASSPLERQFNSPLHF	TGTGCCAGCAGCCCCTTGGAGAGACAGTTTAATTCACCCCTCCACTTT
14	NA	TRBJ1-4	many	TRBV28	CASSLWGSWEKLFF	TGTGCCAGCAGTTTATGGGGGAGTTGGGAAAAACTGTTTTTT
18	NA	TRBJ2-2	NA	TRBV5-1	CASSLEVRLITNTGELFF	TGCGCCAGCAGCTTGGAGGTTAGACTGATTACGAACACCGGGGAGCTGTTTTTT
15	TRBD1	TRBJ2-1	many	TRBV27	CASSLGTGLNNEQFF	TGTGCCAGCAGTTTAGGGACAGGGCTGAACAATGAGCAGTTCTTC
16	NA	TRBJ2-1	few	TRBV7-8	CASSLGPQAGHNEQFF	TGTGCCAGCAGCTTAGGACCTCAGGCGGGGCACAATGAGCAGTTCTTC
13	NA	TRBJ2-1	many	TRBV28	CASSGTSRNEQFF	TGTGCCAGTTCCGGGACTTCGAGGAATGAGCAGTTCTTC
16	NA	TRBJ1-4	few	TRBV30	CAWSANRVSTSEKLFF	TGTGCCTGGAGTGCGAACAGGGTTTCTACGAGTGAAAAACTGTTTTTT
13	NA	TRBJ2-5	many	TRBV5-6	CASSLAGPETQYF	TGTGCCAGCAGCTTGGCCGGGCCGGAGACCCAGTACTTC
16	NA	TRBJ2-6	few	TRBV6-1	CASTLDRISGANVLTF	TGTGCCAGCACCCTGGACCGTATCTCTGGGGCCAACGTCCTGACTTTC
15	NA	TRBJ2-2	NA	TRBV7-9	CASSGPGQDTGELFF	TGTGCCAGCAGCGGTCCGGGACAAGACACCGGGGAGCTGTTTTTT